The 5 T cell receptor beta chains below were found in one sample sequenced in a study of blood T cell repertoires in COVID-19. TCRdb keeps only in-frame clones here, not all; method: immunoSEQ multiplex PCR. The repertoire has 200,000 to 250,000 clones, about 83% of them found once; the top ten carry around 7.2%. Material: peripheral blood. Receptors originate from a woman between 50 and 59 years old with acute or convalescent COVID-19.

V gene TRBV15 combines with J gene TRBJ1-2; D remains ambiguous. This CDR3 has 13 amino acids. The V end was cut by 5 bases, the J end by 1 base, with 8 bases between. Germline V gene sequence: CDR1 LNHNV, CDR2 YYDKDF (reference sequence). The CDR3 DNA follows: TGTGCCACCAGCTGGTCAGTTAACTATGGCTACACCTTC. Translating gives CATSWSVNYGYTF.

The chain is built from TRBV6-5 and TRBJ2-7; D remains unclear. The CDR3 sequence is 15 residues long. The V and J ends lost 0 bases and 4 bases respectively, with 13 bases between them. Germline CDR1 reads MNHEY; CDR2 reads SVGAGI. CDR3 sequence reads: CASSYSTRSFYEQYF. The CDR3 DNA is TGTGCCAGCAGTTACTCGACACGGTCCTTTTACGAGCAGTACTTC.

This clone was observed a single time. The same CDR3 is also encoded by other DNA sequences in this sample. The rearrangement links TRBV18 to TRBJ2-3; tentative D call: TRBD1 (5 bases). The CDR3 loop spans 14 amino acids. The germline CDR1 and CDR2 sequences are KGHSH and LQKENI. V gave up 3 bases and J gave up 3 bases, with 10 bases separating them. CDR3 nucleotides: TGTGCCAGCTCACCTGGGCAGGGAACAGATACGCAGTATTTT. Translated: CASSPGQGTDTQYF.

The chain employs TRBV3-1 (or the pseudogene TRBV3-2) and TRBJ2-7, with a tentative D call TRBD1 (6 bases). The CDR3 is 15 residues long. Trimming removed 2 bases from V and 3 bases from J, with 14 bases in between. The germline V gene encodes CDR1 LGHDT and CDR2 YNNKEL (reference sequence). CDR3 DNA sequence: TGTGCCAGCAGCCAACCCCGGACAGCCTACTACGAGCAGTACTTC. Residues: CASSQPRTAYYEQYF.

V is TRBV2 and J is TRBJ2-5; D remains ambiguous. Trimming took 6 bases from V and 0 from J, leaving 11 bases between them. There are 14 residues in the CDR3. Looked up from germline, CDR1 is SNHLY and CDR2 is FYNNEI. This chain's CDR3 is CASSPNEYQETQYF. The DNA for the CDR3 is TGTGCCAGCAGCCCGAACGAGTACCAAGAGACCCAGTACTTC.